The 29 T cell receptor beta chains in this list originate from one sample, sequenced in a study of technical replicates of blood from several donors. Libraries were prepared by immunoSEQ multiplex PCR; TCRdb keeps only in-frame clonotypes and omits some of them. The data contain just over 95,000 clones, about 95% of them singletons. Sequences were obtained from T cells isolated from PBMCs. These receptors all stem from a human donor in good health.

The chain employs TRBV19 and TRBJ2-2; TRBD2 matches 14 bases. The CDR3 consists of 19 residues. Looked up from germline, CDR1 is LNHDA and CDR2 is SQIVND (reference sequence). The V gene end was trimmed by 3 bases and the J gene end by 5 bases; junction bases not matched to a gene: 11. The chain's CDR3 is CASSIWGLAGVLRTGELFF. CDR3 DNA: TGTGCCAGTAGTATCTGGGGACTAGCGGGAGTATTGAGAACCGGGGAGCTGTTTTTT.

The chain is built from TRBV19 and TRBJ2-1; tentatively, D is TRBD1 (5 bases). CDR3 length: 18 residues. V was shortened by 0 bases and J by 0 bases, with 15 bases between the two germline ends. Germline V gene sequence: CDR1 LNHDA, CDR2 SQIVND (reference sequence). CDR3 bases: TGTGCCAGTAGTATAGACAGGGTCCTTATGAGCTCCTACAATGAGCAGTTCTTC. It encodes CASSIDRVLMSSYNEQFF.

The chain uses TRBV19 and TRBJ1-2; TRBD1 matches 9 bases. CDR3 size: 13 residues. V shed 8 bases, J shed 4 bases, and the junction held 5 bases outside the gene matches. CDR1 LNHDA and CDR2 SQIVND come from the germline V gene (reference sequence). CDR3 bases: TGTGCCAGTCGGGGACAGGGCAGCTATGGCTACACCTTC. This encodes CASRGQGSYGYTF.

This chain links TRBV4-2 with TRBJ2-7; D may be TRBD1 (7 bases). The CDR3 is made up of 15 amino acids. Per the germline V gene, CDR1 is LGHNA and CDR2 is YNFKEQ. With 3 bases removed from V and 2 bases from J, the gap between germline ends came to 14 bases. The CDR3 bases are TGTGCCAGCAGCCAGGAACAGGGGACTCCCTACGAGCAGTACTTC. It specifies CASSQEQGTPYEQYF.

V usage is TRBV7-9 and J usage is TRBJ1-4, with D possibly matching TRBD1 (5 bases). CDR3 length equals 15 residues. Germline CDR1 reads SEHNR; CDR2 reads FQNEAQ (reference sequence). Between the trimmed V and J ends, which lost 7 bases and 8 bases, there was a span of 20 bases. CDR3 nucleotide sequence: TGTGCCAGCAACTCCTTAGGTGTGCAGGGAGAAAAACTGTTTTTT. Translated, it gives CASNSLGVQGEKLFF.

This clone was recorded only once. The V gene is TRBV6-5, the J gene TRBJ1-2; D gene uncertain. There are 14 residues in the CDR3. The V end lost 0 bases, the J end lost 6 bases, and 11 bases lay between the germline ends. Per germline, CDR1 MNHEY and CDR2 SVGAGI. CDR3 residues: CASSYSMAGNGYTF. The CDR3 DNA is TGTGCCAGCAGTTACTCGATGGCAGGAAATGGCTACACCTTC.

J is TRBJ2-1 and V is TRBV7-8; 7 bases are shared with TRBD2. CDR3 length equals 18 residues. V dropped 2 bases and J dropped 2; count of bases not matched to a gene: 12. Germline V gene lookup returns CDR1 SGHVS and CDR2 FQNEAQ. The CDR3 sequence is CASSLFGLAAIAYNEQFF. Written as DNA, the CDR3 is TGTGCCAGCAGCTTATTTGGGCTAGCGGCCATAGCCTACAATGAGCAGTTCTTC. The whole variable domain, remainder taken from reference TRBV7-8 and TRBJ2-1, is GAGVSQSPRYKVAKRGQDVALRCDPISGHVSLFWYQQALGQGPEFLTYFQNEAQLDKSGLPSDRFFAERPEGSVSTLKIQRTQQEDSAVYLCASSLFGLAAIAYNEQFFGPGTRLTVL.

CDR3 bases: TGCGCCAGCAGCCAGGACTGGACTGGCCGATACGATCTCAATGAGCAGTTCTTC. This codes for CASSQDWTGRYDLNEQFF. The chain couples TRBV4-1 to TRBJ2-1; maybe TRBD2 (5 bases). V was trimmed by 3 bases and J by 6 bases, leaving 24 bases between them. CDR3 size: 18 residues. Per the germline V gene, CDR1 is MGHRA and CDR2 is YSYEKL.

The chain carries TRBV2 and TRBJ2-5; D not resolved. There are 12 residues in the CDR3. Germline V gives CDR1 SNHLY, CDR2 FYNNEI. Between the trimmed V and J ends, which lost 5 bases and 2 bases, there was a span of 6 bases. As DNA, the CDR3 is TGTGCCAGCAGTTACCTACAAGAGACCCAGTACTTC. It is translated as CASSYLQETQYF.

This clone has a single count. The V gene is TRBV6-5, the J gene TRBJ1-2; D gene uncertain. The CDR3 sequence is 15 residues long. V lost 2 bases and J 5 bases, leaving 15 bases between the germline ends. The germline gives CDR1 MNHEY, CDR2 SVGAGI. The CDR3 sequence: CASSYTLTPTYGYTF. The CDR3 DNA sequence: TGTGCCAGCAGTTACACGTTGACTCCTACTTATGGCTACACCTTC.

In its sample, this clone was seen once. The chain is built from TRBV10-3 and TRBJ1-4; TRBD1 is a possible D gene (6 bases). The CDR3 runs 15 residues. The germline V gene encodes CDR1 ENHRY and CDR2 SYGVKD. Between the trimmed V and J ends, which lost 11 bases and 0 bases, there was a span of 16 bases. The CDR3 region has the DNA TGTGCCTCGGCCGGACAGCTGGCAACTAATGAAAAACTGTTTTTT. It is translated as CASAGQLATNEKLFF.

V and J are TRBV7-2 and TRBJ1-1; D uncertain. CDR1 is SGHTA, CDR2 FQGNSA, per germline. This CDR3 has 14 residues. Trimming shortened V by 2 bases and J by 4 bases, and 11 bases separated the two germline ends. The DNA of the CDR3 is TGTGCCAGCAGCTTAACGGGAAGGGTCACTGAAGCTTTCTTT. Translation: CASSLTGRVTEAFF.

This chain connects TRBV30 to TRBJ2-1, with D tentatively TRBD2 (6 bases). Germline assignment: CDR1 GTSNPN and CDR2 SVGIG (reference sequence). Trimming removed 4 bases from V and 5 bases from J, with 9 bases in between. The CDR3 totals 12 residues. The DNA of the CDR3 is TGTGCCTGGAATGGAGGGAACAATGAGCAGTTCTTC. The encoded protein is CAWNGGNNEQFF. The whole variable domain, remainder taken from reference TRBV30 and TRBJ2-1, is SQTIHQWPATLVQPVGSPLSLECTVEGTSNPNLYWYRQAAGRGLQLLFYSVGIGQISSEVPQNLSASRPQDRQFILSSKKLLLSDSGFYLCAWNGGNNEQFFGPGTRLTVL.

The chain carries TRBV2 and TRBJ2-1; 10 nucleotides match TRBD2. The germline V gene encodes CDR1 SNHLY and CDR2 FYNNEI. Losses at the gene ends were 7 bases for V and 0 bases for J; bases not matched to a gene: 9. The CDR3 has 17 residues. The CDR3 spells CASKELAGLSSYNEQFF. CDR3 in DNA: TGTGCCAGCAAAGAACTAGCGGGATTAAGCTCCTACAATGAGCAGTTCTTC.

V usage is TRBV27 and J usage is TRBJ2-1; no clear D. V was clipped by 4 bases and J by 6 bases, with 10 bases between them. Germline CDR1 is MNHEY and CDR2 is SMNVEV (reference sequence). The CDR3 loop spans 13 amino acids. The CDR3 DNA is TGTGCCAGCAGTTCTACGAGCTTCAATGAGCAGTTCTTC. Translating gives CASSSTSFNEQFF.

V gene TRBV11-3 combines with J gene TRBJ2-2; 14 bases match TRBD2. V trimming: 1 base; J trimming: 6 bases; junction bases outside the gene matches: 10. There are 19 residues in the CDR3. CDR1 and CDR2 (germline): SGHNT, YENEEA. Here the CDR3 DNA reads TGTGCCAGCAGCTTAGGCGGACTAGCGGGAGGAGGACGTCCCGGGGAGCTGTTTTTT. Translation: CASSLGGLAGGGRPGELFF.

The chain joins TRBV19 to TRBJ2-7; maybe TRBD1 (6 bases). The germline gives CDR1 LNHDA, CDR2 SQIVND (reference sequence). The CDR3 spans 15 residues. The germline V and J ends were trimmed by 0 bases and 3 bases, with 12 bases remaining between them. The CDR3 reads CASSIDRGRGYEQYF. The CDR3 DNA follows: TGTGCCAGTAGTATAGATCGGGGCAGGGGCTACGAGCAGTACTTC.

The chain joins TRBV19 to TRBJ1-5; the match to TRBD1 covers 8 bases. This CDR3 contains 14 residues. V dropped 4 bases and J dropped 4; count of bases not matched to a gene: 3. Germline V gene lookup returns CDR1 LNHDA and CDR2 SQIVND (reference sequence). The CDR3 loop is CASSTRTGNQPQHF. In DNA, the CDR3 is TGTGCCAGTAGTACTAGGACAGGGAATCAGCCCCAGCATTTT. Filled out from reference TRBV19 and TRBJ1-5, the complete variable domain reads DGGITQSPKYLFRKEGQNVTLSCEQNLNHDAMYWYRQDPGQGLRLIYYSQIVNDFQKGDIAEGYSVSREKKESFPLTVTSAQKNPTAFYLCASSTRTGNQPQHFGDGTRLSIL.

This clone was counted only a few times. The chain couples TRBV19 to TRBJ1-5; 9 bases align to TRBD1. Germline-derived CDR1 and CDR2 are LNHDA and SQIVND (reference sequence). The trim removed 10 bases at V and 0 bases at J, leaving 4 bases unmatched. The CDR3 consists of 14 residues. The CDR3 reads CATGQGNSNQPQHF. The CDR3, as DNA: TGTGCCACCGGACAGGGGAATAGCAATCAGCCCCAGCATTTT.

The rearrangement joins TRBV7-2 to TRBJ2-6; D may be TRBD1 (8 bases). CDR1 SGHTA and CDR2 FQGNSA come from the germline V gene. V was pared by 0 bases and J by 1 base, with 16 bases between. There are 19 residues in the CDR3. CDR3 loop: CASSLAGQGLTSGANVLTF. In nucleotides, the CDR3 is TGTGCCAGCAGCTTAGCCGGACAGGGACTAACATCTGGGGCCAACGTCCTGACTTTC.

The CDR3 DNA reads as TGTGCCAGTAGTCACAGGGTCGCACACACAGATACGCAGTATTTT. Protein: CASSHRVAHTDTQYF. This chain connects TRBV19 to TRBJ2-3; the D gene is possibly TRBD1 (6 bases). Germline CDR1 and CDR2: LNHDA and SQIVND (reference sequence). The CDR3 extends over 15 amino acids. V was pared by 5 bases and J by 2 bases, with 14 bases between.

The CDR3 DNA sequence: TGTGCCAGCAGCGTAGCGGGGACAGGGGCCTATGGCTACACCTTC. Its protein is CASSVAGTGAYGYTF. This chain uses TRBV9 with TRBJ1-2; 10 bases are shared with TRBD1. The CDR3 extends over 15 amino acids. CDR1 is SGDLS, CDR2 YYNGEE, per germline. Unmatched junction bases numbered 3, after V lost 0 bases and J lost 4 bases.

The V gene is TRBV2, the J gene TRBJ1-5, with D tentatively TRBD1 (6 bases). The CDR3 covers 13 residues. V was pared by 3 bases and J by 4 bases, with 7 bases between. Germline values: CDR1 SNHLY, CDR2 FYNNEI. As DNA, the CDR3 is TGTGCCAGCAGTGAGGGGGCAAATCAGCCCCAGCATTTT. Encoded protein: CASSEGANQPQHF.

The chain has TRBV19 and TRBJ2-7, with D tentatively TRBD1 (5 bases). This CDR3 comprises 13 residues. The germline gives CDR1 LNHDA, CDR2 SQIVND (reference sequence). The V end lost 3 bases, the J end lost 5 bases, and 11 bases lay between the germline ends. CDR3 protein: CASSIQGLHEQYF. The CDR3 bases are TGTGCCAGTAGTATCCAGGGCTTACACGAGCAGTACTTC. Full variable domain (rest looked up from reference TRBV19 and TRBJ2-7): DGGITQSPKYLFRKEGQNVTLSCEQNLNHDAMYWYRQDPGQGLRLIYYSQIVNDFQKGDIAEGYSVSREKKESFPLTVTSAQKNPTAFYLCASSIQGLHEQYFGPGTRLTVT.

The V and J genes are TRBV27 and TRBJ1-2, with D possibly matching TRBD1 (6 bases). Germline lookup yields CDR1 MNHEY and CDR2 SMNVEV (reference sequence). Deletions cut 4 bases from V and 2 bases from J, with 8 bases between. This CDR3 contains 13 residues. The CDR3 spells CASSSTGNYGYTF. The DNA of the CDR3 is TGTGCCAGCAGTTCGACAGGAAACTATGGCTACACCTTC.

V usage is TRBV6-6 and J usage is TRBJ1-2; TRBD1 matches 8 bases. Germline CDR1 MNHNY, CDR2 SVGAGI (reference sequence). V was pared by 6 bases and J by 8 bases, with 8 bases of the junction left unmatched. The CDR3 runs 13 residues. The CDR3 region has the DNA TGTGCCAGCAGCCTGGACAGGGCCAGGGGCTACACCTTC. Residues: CASSLDRARGYTF.

This chain joins TRBV7-3 and TRBJ2-1; TRBD2 aligns across 10 bases. With 7 bases clipped from V and 8 bases from J, the junction kept 5 bases outside the gene matches. CDR3 length: 13 amino acids. CDR1 is SGHTA and CDR2 is FQGTGA in the germline V gene. Here the CDR3 DNA reads TGTGCCAGCAATCTAGCGGGAGCCTATGAGCAGTTCTTC. It codes for CASNLAGAYEQFF.

CDR3 sequence (DNA): TGTGCCAGCAGCCCAGGACTAGCGGACTCCTACGAGCAGTACTTC. It translates to CASSPGLADSYEQYF. The V call is TRBV13, the J call TRBJ2-7; 10 nucleotides align to TRBD2. CDR3 length equals 15 residues. Per the germline V gene, CDR1 is PRHDT and CDR2 is FYEKMQ (reference sequence). The trim removed 5 bases at V and 0 bases at J, leaving 4 bases unmatched. Full variable domain (rest looked up from reference TRBV13 and TRBJ2-7): AAGVIQSPRHLIKEKRETATLKCYPIPRHDTVYWYQQGPGQDPQFLISFYEKMQSDKGSIPDRFSAQQFSDYHSELNMSSLELGDSALYFCASSPGLADSYEQYFGPGTRLTVT.

V usage is TRBV2 and J usage is TRBJ2-1; D is perhaps TRBD2 (7 bases). This CDR3 has 15 amino acids. Trimming stripped 6 bases from V and 3 bases from J, with 15 bases between. The germline CDR1 and CDR2 sequences are SNHLY and FYNNEI. This chain's CDR3 is CASRRGGPFYNEQFF. In nucleotides, the CDR3 is TGTGCCAGCAGAAGGGGGGGGCCTTTCTACAATGAGCAGTTCTTC.